The 14 T cell receptor beta chains listed next were all sequenced from one sample in a study of blood T cell repertoires in COVID-19 (dated by TCRdb to about 2020). Library preparation was by the immunoSEQ multiplex PCR assay. In TCRdb, the immuneACCESS table is reduced to in-frame sequences with V and J assigned. These tables do not hold every clone; where another copy was compared, an unresolved V gene accounts for under half, and the others remain unexplained. The sample table contains fewer than 250,000 clones; only one count was recorded for around nine tenths of them. Approximately 0.8% of the sample comes from the top ten. Material for sequencing was peripheral blood. The receptors originated from a man aged 25 to 45 with COVID-19, enrolled during active disease.

The chain employs TRBV7-9 and TRBJ2-1; 9 nucleotides align to TRBD1. The CDR3 consists of 18 residues. Looked up from germline, CDR1 is SEHNR and CDR2 is FQNEAQ (reference sequence). Trimming removed 5 bases from V and 5 bases from J; junction bases left unmatched: 16. CDR3 DNA sequence: TGTGCCAGCAGCCCAGGCGCTCTAGGGGGACAGGGTCACAATGAGCAGTTCTTC. Translation gives CASSPGALGGQGHNEQFF.

The rearrangement links TRBV12-3 or TRBV12-4 to TRBJ1-5; possible D gene TRBD1, 5 bases. CDR3 length: 13 amino acids. The V gene lost 5 bases and the J gene lost 3 bases, with 8 bases spanning the gap. This CDR3 reads CASSGQANQPQHF. For the CDR3, the DNA is TGTGCCAGCAGTGGACAAGCCAATCAGCCCCAGCATTTT.

This chain links TRBV30 with TRBJ1-5; weak D call: TRBD1 (5 bases). The CDR3 runs 16 residues. CDR1 is GTSNPN and CDR2 is SVGIG in the germline V gene (reference sequence). V dropped 2 bases and J dropped 0 bases, with 14 bases sitting between them. Written as DNA, the CDR3 is TGTGCCTGGAGTCAAGACAGAAGCTATAGCAATCAGCCCCAGCATTTT. Translating it yields CAWSQDRSYSNQPQHF. The full variable domain, in which reference TRBV30 and TRBJ1-5 provide the parts outside the CDR3, is SQTIHQWPATLVQPVGSPLSLECTVEGTSNPNLYWYRQAAGRGLQLLFYSVGIGQISSEVPQNLSASRPQDRQFILSSKKLLLSDSGFYLCAWSQDRSYSNQPQHFGDGTRLSIL.

Remarks on this clone: Other DNA sequences of this sample code for an identical CDR3. The J gene is TRBJ2-5, the V gene TRBV18; 8 bases align to TRBD2. Germline trimming cut 6 bases from V and 2 bases from J; bases unmatched to any gene: 5. This CDR3 has 14 amino acids. Germline CDR1 and CDR2: KGHSH and LQKENI. Here the CDR3 DNA reads TGTGCCAGCTCCCCTCGCGGGGGGCAAGAGACCCAGTACTTC. It is translated as CASSPRGGQETQYF.

This clone occurred once. The chain links TRBV14 to TRBJ2-3; 7 bases match TRBD2. The CDR3 runs to 14 residues. CDR1 is SGHDN and CDR2 is FVKESK in the germline V gene. Trimming cost V 8 bases and J 10 bases; bases outside gene matches: 15. The CDR3 region is CASGALAPPGSQYF. In nucleotides, the CDR3 is TGTGCCAGCGGGGCACTAGCGCCCCCCGGGTCGCAGTATTTT.

V usage is TRBV27 and J usage is TRBJ1-2; 9 bases fit TRBD1. J was trimmed by 4 bases and V by 6 bases; bases with no gene match: 6. The germline gives CDR1 MNHEY, CDR2 SMNVEV (reference sequence). The CDR3 covers 14 residues. CDR3 nucleotides: TGTGCCAGCAGAGGGACAGGGTTAGGCTATGGCTACACCTTC. Amino acid sequence: CASRGTGLGYGYTF.

The chain combines TRBV6-5 with TRBJ1-3, with D possibly matching TRBD1 (5 bases). CDR1 is MNHEY and CDR2 is SVGAGI in the germline V gene. The CDR3 runs to 13 residues. V gave up 10 bases and J gave up 3 bases, with 13 bases separating them. Here the CDR3 DNA reads TGTGCCACCCAGGGTGGGCTTGGAAACACCATATATTTT. Its protein product is CATQGGLGNTIYF.

On this clone itself: Other nucleotide sequences from this sample produce the same CDR3. CDR3 residues: CASSYGEKTEAFF. Here the CDR3 DNA reads TGTGCCAGCAGTTACGGGGAGAAGACTGAAGCTTTCTTT. V and J are TRBV6-6 and TRBJ1-1; D call uncertain. Per the germline V gene, CDR1 is MNHNY and CDR2 is SVGAGI (reference sequence). V lost 2 bases and J 5 bases, leaving 9 bases between the germline ends. The CDR3 totals 13 residues.

The chain uses TRBV10-3 and TRBJ2-1; D remains ambiguous. The V gene lost 3 bases and the J gene lost 5 bases, with 5 bases spanning the gap. This CDR3 is 12 amino acids long. Germline V lookup: CDR1 ENHRY, CDR2 SYGVKD. This CDR3 reads CAISDSDNEQFF. As DNA, the CDR3 is TGTGCCATCAGTGATTCGGACAATGAGCAGTTCTTC.

As DNA, the CDR3 is TGTGCCAGCTCACCTGGTTGGGAGAGGGCCACTGAAGCTTTCTTT. Translating it yields CASSPGWERATEAFF. V gene TRBV18 combines with J gene TRBJ1-1; D remains unclear. Trimming took 3 bases from V and 4 from J, leaving 15 bases between them. Germline CDR1 and CDR2: KGHSH and LQKENI. This CDR3 contains 15 residues.

The rearrangement joins TRBV18 to TRBJ2-2; 8 bases match TRBD2. Per germline, CDR1 KGHSH and CDR2 LQKENI. The CDR3 runs 15 residues. Trimming took 3 bases from V and 7 from J; bases not matched to a gene: 7. CDR3 nucleotides: TGTGCCAGCTCACCCCCGGGGGGGCAAGTCGGGGAGCTGTTTTTT. Its translation is CASSPPGGQVGELFF.

This clone showed up just once. The rearrangement uses TRBV6-5 and TRBJ1-2, with 8 bases that match TRBD1. CDR3 length equals 15 residues. V lost 6 bases, J lost 1 base, and 7 bases stayed unmatched. Looked up from germline, CDR1 is MNHEY and CDR2 is SVGAGI. The DNA of the CDR3 is TGTGCCAGCAGATTGGACAGGGTCGGTAACTATGGCTACACCTTC. Its protein product is CASRLDRVGNYGYTF.

The V and J genes are TRBV29-1 and TRBJ2-5, with TRBD1 matching over 7 bases. The CDR3 is made up of 14 amino acids. Trimming took 3 bases from V and 5 from J; bases not matched to a gene: 9. Germline lookup yields CDR1 SQVTM and CDR2 ANQGSEA. This chain's CDR3 is CSVDQRTGGETQYF. Written as DNA, the CDR3 is TGCAGCGTTGACCAGAGGACAGGCGGGGAGACCCAGTACTTC.

The rearrangement links TRBV29-1 to TRBJ1-2; TRBD1 agrees at 7 bases. The ends lost 5 bases at V and 0 bases at J; junction bases unmatched: 9. In germline, CDR1 is SQVTM, CDR2 ANQGSEA. This CDR3 region has 15 residues. In DNA form, the CDR3 reads TGCAGCGTTAAATCGGGACAGCCTTCTAACTATGGCTACACCTTC. Amino acids: CSVKSGQPSNYGYTF.